This T cell receptor (beta chain) is drawn from a study of blood T cell repertoires in COVID-19. TCRdb's copy holds only in-frame clones and misses some; the assay was immunoSEQ multiplex PCR. The sample includes 200,000 to 250,000 clones, 70% to 85% seen only once; the top ten take under 2%. V shed 5 bases and J shed 6 bases, with 14 bases lying between them. The CDR3 is 13 amino acids. Germline V gene sequence: CDR1 SGHTA, CDR2 FQGNSA. The clonotype was recovered from a man in his 60s who had recovered from COVID-19. V usage is TRBV7-2 and J usage is TRBJ2-7; the D gene is possibly TRBD1 (6 bases). The sample comprised PBMCs or T cells enriched from blood (not recorded which). CDR3 loop: CASSTDSNAEQYF. Written as DNA, the CDR3 is TGTGCCAGCAGCACGGACAGTAACGCCGAGCAGTACTTC.